This T cell receptor (beta chain) was sequenced in a study of T cells after yellow fever vaccination. Points from the study as a whole: Abundant clonotypes from the bulk population could contaminate FACS-sorted repertoires. Reappearing after the booster were most of the clones from primary vaccination (around 95% CD4, about 87% CD8). Some clonotypes, a small share, were shared between CD4 and CD8 compartments.

For TCR, cDNA came from 5'RACE template switching, which added a universal primer site and UMIs. TCRdb passed the 5' RACE reads through MiXCR, listing each CDR3 protein once. The sample lists hundreds of thousands of distinct CDR3 sequences; around 3.6% were seen once. This clonotype was seen a few times. Its antigen is not known. This may be a read error: a much more frequent sequence differs by one nucleotide. CDR3 length equals 11 residues. Trimming shortened V by 5 bases and J by 1 base, and 0 bases separated the two germline ends. CDR1 and CDR2 from the germline V gene are LNHNV and YYDKDF (reference sequence).

The receptor was derived from a young man who received the YFV17D yellow fever vaccine. This chain links TRBV15 with TRBJ2-1; unclear D gene. Sequenced here: PBMCs, sampled on the day of the yellow fever booster vaccination. The CDR3 DNA reads TGTGCCACCAGCTCCTACAATGAGCAGTTCTTC. It specifies CATSSYNEQFF.